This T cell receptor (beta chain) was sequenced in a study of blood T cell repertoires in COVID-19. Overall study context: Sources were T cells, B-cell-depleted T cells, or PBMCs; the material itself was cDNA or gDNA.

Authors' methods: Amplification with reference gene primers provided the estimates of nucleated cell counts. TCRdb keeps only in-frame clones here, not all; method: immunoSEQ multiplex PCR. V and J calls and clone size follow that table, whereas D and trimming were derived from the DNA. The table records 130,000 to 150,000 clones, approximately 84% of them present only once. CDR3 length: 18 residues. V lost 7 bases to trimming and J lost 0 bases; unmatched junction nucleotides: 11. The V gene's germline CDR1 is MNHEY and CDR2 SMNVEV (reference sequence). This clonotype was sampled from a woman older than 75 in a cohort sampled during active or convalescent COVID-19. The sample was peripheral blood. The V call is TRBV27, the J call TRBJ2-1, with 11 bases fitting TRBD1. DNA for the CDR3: TGTGCCAGCAAATCCGGGACAGGGGGGTTTGGCTCCTACAATGAGCAGTTCTTC. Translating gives CASKSGTGGFGSYNEQFF.